This TCR beta chain was found in a study of T cell responses to AZD1222 COVID-19 vaccine. Overall study findings and caveats: Mapped onto spike, vaccine-associated CD4 TCRs spanned it and were dominant at 160-218 and 743-854.

This clone was found a few times. The antigen is undetermined. Sequencing used immunoSEQ multiplex PCR; TCRdb keeps in-frame clones, though not all of them. The sample lists 120,000 to 150,000 clones, roughly nine tenths occurring once. CDR1 GTSNPN and CDR2 SVGIG come from the germline V gene (reference sequence). This CDR3 has 13 amino acids. V was shortened by 8 bases and J by 0 bases, with 10 bases between the two germline ends. Sequenced here: peripheral blood, sampled 28 days after the second AZD1222 dose. The receptor's source is an adult who received the AZD1222 COVID-19 vaccine. The rearrangement uses TRBV30 and TRBJ1-4; D is undetermined. CDR3 region: CAHAISTNEKLFF. For the CDR3, the DNA is TGTGCCCACGCCATCTCAACTAATGAAAAACTGTTTTTT.